This T cell receptor beta chain was identified during a study of OX40 agonist ivuxolimab in advanced cancers. Study in general: Cohort: roughly 80% men, mean age approximately 66, aged roughly 23 to 79.

Per the germline V gene, CDR1 is MGHDK and CDR2 is SYGVNS. This CDR3 has 15 amino acids. V was pared by 3 bases and J by 0 bases, with 9 bases between. TCRdb keeps only in-frame clones here, not all; method: immunoSEQ multiplex PCR. The data contain about 50,000 clones, 80% of them singletons. The chain has TRBV25-1 and TRBJ2-1; D not certain. The material sequenced was CD4+ or CD8+ T cells sorted from blood, taken in a trial of the OX40 agonist ivuxolimab. The receptor was isolated from an adult with an advanced solid tumor such as melanoma, head and neck, liver or kidney cancer. The CDR3 nucleotides are TGTGCCAGCAGTGAGCGGCTGGGCTCCTACAATGAGCAGTTCTTC. This sequence encodes CASSERLGSYNEQFF.